The rows below give T cell receptor beta chains drawn from one sample of a study of blood T cell repertoires in COVID-19. Assay: immunoSEQ multiplex PCR; the TCRdb copy retains only in-frame clones and omits some. The sample carries about 51,000 clones, less than 90% recorded once. Sequencing was performed on peripheral blood. These receptors were taken from a man in his 60s with acute or convalescent COVID-19. Each CDR3 is given with its conserved first and last residue. D genes are given only for firm matches. Clone size is stated in some rows and not others, as once, few, many or a class when expanded.

>TRBV4-1|TRBJ2-1|once|-
CASSLLASGSSYNEQFF
TGCGCCAGCAGCCTTTTGGCAAGCGGAAGCTCCTACAATGAGCAGTTCTTC
>TRBV6-6|TRBJ1-2|-|-
CANQDNYGYTF
TGTGCCAACCAGGATAACTATGGCTACACCTTC
>TRBV28|TRBJ2-7|once|TRBD1
CASRSAGQGSYEQYF
TGTGCCAGCAGGTCGGCGGGACAGGGTTCCTACGAGCAGTACTTC
>TRBV5-5|TRBJ1-1|-|-
CASSTRQGGTEAFF
TGTGCCAGCAGCACCCGCCAGGGAGGGACTGAAGCTTTCTTT
>TRBV28|TRBJ2-3|-|TRBD1
CASSSGTGPWADTQYF
TGTGCCAGCAGTTCCGGGACAGGGCCTTGGGCAGATACGCAGTATTTT
>TRBV11-2|TRBJ2-1|-|-
CASSRGYEQFF
TGTGCCAGCAGCCGGGGGTATGAGCAGTTCTTC
>TRBV7-9|TRBJ2-1|-|TRBD2
CASSRTSGGADEQFF
TGTGCCAGCAGCCGGACTAGCGGGGGGGCCGATGAGCAGTTCTTC
>TRBV12-3/TRBV12-4|TRBJ1-3|-|-
CASSFERNTIYF
TGTGCCAGCAGTTTTGAGCGGAACACCATATATTTT
>TRBV20-1|TRBJ1-2|-|-
CSTSPAGESGYTF
TGCAGTACTAGTCCCGCAGGGGAAAGTGGCTACACCTTC
>TRBV19|TRBJ1-4|-|TRBD1
CASSIMGTVIEKLFF
TGTGCCAGTAGTATCATGGGGACAGTAATTGAAAAACTGTTTTTT
>TRBV30|TRBJ1-2|few|-
CAWGGRGYTF
TGTGCCTGGGGTGGCCGGGGCTACACCTTC
>TRBV27|TRBJ1-5|medium-sized|TRBD1
CASSSNAGGNNQPQHF
TGTGCCAGCAGTTCGAACGCAGGGGGGAACAATCAGCCCCAGCATTTT
>TRBV2|TRBJ1-5|-|-
CASSESRSNQPQHF
TGTGCCAGCAGTGAAAGCAGGAGCAATCAGCCCCAGCATTTT
>TRBV5-1|TRBJ2-3|-|TRBD2
CASRTRGAVADTQYF
TGCGCCAGCAGGACGCGGGGGGCGGTAGCAGATACGCAGTATTTT
>TRBV11-2|TRBJ2-1|-|TRBD2
CASSPMGGKPYNEQFF
TGTGCCAGCAGCCCAATGGGGGGGAAACCCTACAATGAGCAGTTCTTC
>TRBV7-9|TRBJ1-1|-|-
CASSLVSGRNTEAFF
TGTGCCAGCAGCTTAGTGTCTGGCAGGAACACTGAAGCTTTCTTT
>TRBV28|TRBJ1-5|-|TRBD1
CASSLYRGYNQPQHF
TGTGCCAGCAGTTTATACAGGGGCTACAATCAGCCCCAGCATTTT
>TRBV14|TRBJ1-2|-|-
CASSSQVHYGYTF
TGTGCCAGCAGCTCTCAGGTTCACTATGGCTACACCTTC
>TRBV4-2|TRBJ2-1|-|TRBD2
CASSQDWTSGSYNEQFF
TGTGCCAGCAGCCAAGATTGGACTAGCGGCTCCTACAATGAGCAGTTCTTC
>TRBV12-5|TRBJ2-7|-|-
CASGSPVGGPRTYEQYF
TGTGCTAGTGGTTCCCCCGTCGGGGGGCCCAGGACCTACGAGCAGTACTTC
>TRBV9|TRBJ1-6|-|TRBD1
CASSAMTGMNSPLHF
TGTGCCAGCAGCGCCATGACAGGGATGAATTCACCCCTCCACTTT
>TRBV11-2|TRBJ2-1|-|TRBD2
CASSLGLAGNNEQFF
TGTGCCAGCAGCTTAGGACTAGCGGGCAACAATGAGCAGTTCTTC
>TRBV5-1|TRBJ1-5|-|-
CASSWGPSGADTQPQHF
TGCGCCAGCAGCTGGGGCCCGAGCGGGGCGGATACTCAGCCCCAGCATTTT
>TRBV28|TRBJ1-4|once|TRBD1
CASSLYRGADNEKLFF
TGTGCCAGCAGTTTATACAGGGGTGCTGATAATGAAAAACTGTTTTTT
>TRBV10-1|TRBJ2-5|once|TRBD2
CASREKRGVQETQYF
TGCGCCAGCAGAGAAAAGCGGGGGGTTCAAGAGACCCAGTACTTC
>TRBV7-2|TRBJ2-7|-|-
CASSAGGQYEQYF
TGTGCCAGCAGCGCGGGCGGACAGTACGAGCAGTACTTC
>TRBV6-5|TRBJ1-1|-|TRBD1
CASSSRQGWTEAFF
TGTGCCAGCAGTTCCCGACAGGGCTGGACTGAAGCTTTCTTT
>TRBV27|TRBJ1-3|-|-
CASSARQAGNTIYF
TGTGCCAGCAGTGCCAGACAGGCTGGAAACACCATATATTTT
>TRBV5-1|TRBJ2-1|-|-
CASVVGEEYNEQFF
TGCGCCAGCGTGGTGGGGGAGGAGTACAATGAGCAGTTCTTC
>TRBV27|TRBJ2-2|-|-
CASSGGRRAIGELFF
TGTGCCAGCAGCGGGGGTCGAAGGGCCATCGGGGAGCTGTTTTTT
>TRBV27|TRBJ1-4|few|TRBD1
CASRWTGDEKLFF
TGTGCCAGCAGATGGACAGGGGATGAAAAACTGTTTTTT
>TRBV18|TRBJ2-7|-|TRBD1
CASSGDRDEQYF
TGTGCCAGCTCAGGGGACAGGGACGAGCAGTACTTC
>TRBV18|TRBJ1-1|-|TRBD1
CASSPPSAGGFTEAFF
TGTGCCAGCTCACCACCTTCTGCAGGGGGCTTCACTGAAGCTTTCTTT
>TRBV7-9|TRBJ2-2|-|-
CASSLSGARMNTGELFF
TGTGCCAGCAGCTTAAGCGGAGCGAGGATGAACACCGGGGAGCTGTTTTTT
>TRBV19|TRBJ1-5|-|TRBD1
CASNSKQGALQPQHF
TGTGCCAGTAATAGTAAACAGGGGGCCCTCCAGCCCCAGCATTTT
>TRBV28|TRBJ2-7|-|TRBD1
CASSAGTGTIHGEQYF
TGTGCCAGCAGTGCAGGGACAGGGACAATCCACGGCGAGCAGTACTTC
>TRBV12-3/TRBV12-4|TRBJ1-2|-|TRBD1
CASSPDRAYGYTF
TGTGCCAGCAGCCCGGACAGGGCCTATGGCTACACCTTC
>TRBV9|TRBJ1-2|-|TRBD1
CASSVAGQGFGGYTF
TGTGCCAGCAGCGTAGCGGGACAGGGATTTGGTGGCTACACCTTC
>TRBV28|TRBJ2-2|-|-
CASSSVNPNTGELFF
TGTGCCAGCAGTTCGGTAAATCCGAACACCGGGGAGCTGTTTTTT
>TRBV13|TRBJ2-1|-|TRBD2
CASSSASTSGGKEFF
TGTGCCAGCAGCTCCGCTTCGACTAGCGGGGGGAAAGAGTTCTTC
>TRBV5-6|TRBJ2-6|-|-
CASSLGRGRLSGANVLTF
TGTGCCAGCAGCTTAGGTAGGGGGAGATTGTCTGGGGCCAACGTCCTGACTTTC
>TRBV5-1|TRBJ1-4|once|TRBD1
CASSLAGRQGNEKLFF
TGCGCCAGCAGCTTGGCCGGGAGACAGGGAAATGAAAAACTGTTTTTT
>TRBV15|TRBJ2-7|once|TRBD1
CATSITTGNEQYF
TGTGCCACCAGCATAACGACAGGGAACGAGCAGTACTTC
>TRBV29-1|TRBJ2-5|-|TRBD2
CSVAGLAGVEGMETQYF
TGCAGCGTGGCCGGACTAGCGGGAGTCGAGGGTATGGAGACCCAGTACTTC
>TRBV4-1|TRBJ2-2|-|-
CASSQETSNTGELFF
TGCGCCAGCAGCCAAGAGACATCGAACACCGGGGAGCTGTTTTTT
>TRBV6-4|TRBJ2-1|-|TRBD2
CASYLAGEIYNEQFF
TGTGCCAGCTATTTGGCGGGGGAAATCTACAATGAGCAGTTCTTC
>TRBV7-2|TRBJ1-4|-|-
CASSIEQGRNEKLFF
TGTGCCAGCAGCATCGAACAGGGAAGGAATGAAAAACTGTTTTTT
>TRBV10-1|TRBJ2-2|-|TRBD2
CASSAGLAAGELFF
TGCGCCAGCAGTGCGGGACTAGCGGCCGGGGAGCTGTTTTTT
>TRBV19|TRBJ2-2|-|-
CASSVGPNTGELFF
TGTGCCAGTAGTGTAGGGCCGAACACCGGGGAGCTGTTTTTT
>TRBV7-9|TRBJ2-3|-|TRBD1
CASSLGPGTAGPTQYF
TGTGCCAGCAGCTTAGGGCCGGGGACAGCAGGGCCTACGCAGTATTTT
>TRBV4-3|TRBJ2-3|-|TRBD2
CASSRIPGGGLDTQYF
TGCGCCAGCAGCCGCATACCTGGGGGGGGTTTAGATACGCAGTATTTT
>TRBV11-3|TRBJ1-2|-|TRBD1
CASSPSTGGASYYGYTF
TGTGCCAGCAGCCCTTCGACAGGGGGCGCCAGCTACTATGGCTACACCTTC
>TRBV19|TRBJ1-2|-|TRBD1
CASRRRGNYGYTF
TGTGCCAGTCGACGCAGGGGGAACTATGGCTACACCTTC